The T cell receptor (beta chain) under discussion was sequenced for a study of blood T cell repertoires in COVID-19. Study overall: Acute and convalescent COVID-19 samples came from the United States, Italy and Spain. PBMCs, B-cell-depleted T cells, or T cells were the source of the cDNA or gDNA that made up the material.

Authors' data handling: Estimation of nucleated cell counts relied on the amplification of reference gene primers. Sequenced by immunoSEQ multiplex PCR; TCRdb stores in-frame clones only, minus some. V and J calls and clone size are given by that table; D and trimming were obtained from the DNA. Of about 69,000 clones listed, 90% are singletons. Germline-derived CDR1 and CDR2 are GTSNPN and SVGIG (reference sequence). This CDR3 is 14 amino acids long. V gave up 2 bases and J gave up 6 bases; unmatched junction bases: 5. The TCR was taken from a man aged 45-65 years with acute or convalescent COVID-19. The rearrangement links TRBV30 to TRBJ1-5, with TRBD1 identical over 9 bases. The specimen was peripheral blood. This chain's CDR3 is CAWSTGTGLQPQHF. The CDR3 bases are TGTGCCTGGAGTACCGGGACAGGGCTTCAGCCCCAGCATTTT.